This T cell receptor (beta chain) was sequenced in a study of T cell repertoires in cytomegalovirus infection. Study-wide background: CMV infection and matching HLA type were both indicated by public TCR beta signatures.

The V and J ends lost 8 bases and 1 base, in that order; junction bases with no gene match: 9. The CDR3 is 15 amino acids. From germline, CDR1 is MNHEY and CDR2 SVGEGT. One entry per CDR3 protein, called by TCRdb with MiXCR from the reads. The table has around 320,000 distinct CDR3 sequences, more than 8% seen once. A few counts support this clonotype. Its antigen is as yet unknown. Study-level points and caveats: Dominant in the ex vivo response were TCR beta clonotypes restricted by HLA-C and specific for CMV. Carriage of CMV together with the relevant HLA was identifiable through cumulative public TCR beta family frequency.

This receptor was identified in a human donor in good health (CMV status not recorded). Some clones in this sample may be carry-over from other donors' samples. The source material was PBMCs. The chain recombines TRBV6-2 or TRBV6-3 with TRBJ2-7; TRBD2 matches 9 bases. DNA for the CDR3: TGTGCCAGCGCAGAGGGGACTAGCTTGTCCTACGAGCAGTACTTC. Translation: CASAEGTSLSYEQYF.